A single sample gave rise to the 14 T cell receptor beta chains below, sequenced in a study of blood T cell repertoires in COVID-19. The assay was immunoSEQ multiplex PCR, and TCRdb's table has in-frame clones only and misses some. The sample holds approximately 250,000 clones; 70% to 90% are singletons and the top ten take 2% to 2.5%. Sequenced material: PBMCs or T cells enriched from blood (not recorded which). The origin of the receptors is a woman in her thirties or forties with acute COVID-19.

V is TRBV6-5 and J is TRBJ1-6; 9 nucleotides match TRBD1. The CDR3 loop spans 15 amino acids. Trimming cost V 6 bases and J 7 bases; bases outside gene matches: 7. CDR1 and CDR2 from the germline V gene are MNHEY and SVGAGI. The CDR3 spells CASRGDRVGNSPLHF. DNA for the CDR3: TGTGCCAGCAGAGGGGACAGGGTAGGAAATTCACCCCTCCACTTT.

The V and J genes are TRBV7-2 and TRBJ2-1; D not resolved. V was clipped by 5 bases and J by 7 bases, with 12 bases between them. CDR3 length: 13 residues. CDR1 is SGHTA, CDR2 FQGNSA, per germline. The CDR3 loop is CASSQRYGNEQFF. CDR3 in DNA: TGTGCCAGCAGCCAGAGGTATGGGAATGAGCAGTTCTTC.

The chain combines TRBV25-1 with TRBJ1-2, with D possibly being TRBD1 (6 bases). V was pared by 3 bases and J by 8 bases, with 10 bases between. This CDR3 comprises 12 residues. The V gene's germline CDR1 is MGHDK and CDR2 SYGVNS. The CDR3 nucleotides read TGTGCCAGCAGTGAGGCTACAGGGGGCTACACCTTC. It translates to CASSEATGGYTF.

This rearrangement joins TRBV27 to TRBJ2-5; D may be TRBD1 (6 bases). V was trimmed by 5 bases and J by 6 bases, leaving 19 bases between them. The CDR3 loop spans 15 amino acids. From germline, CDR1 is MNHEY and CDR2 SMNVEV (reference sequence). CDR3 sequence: CASSPGQRIGQTQYF. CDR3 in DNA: TGTGCCAGCAGTCCCGGACAGAGGATTGGGCAGACCCAGTACTTC.

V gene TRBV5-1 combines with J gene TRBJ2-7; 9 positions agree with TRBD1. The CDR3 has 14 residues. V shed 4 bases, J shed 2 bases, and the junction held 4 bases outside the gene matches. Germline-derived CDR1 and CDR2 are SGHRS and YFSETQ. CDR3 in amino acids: CASSGRQGAYEQYF. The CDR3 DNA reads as TGCGCCAGCAGCGGGAGACAGGGGGCCTACGAGCAGTACTTC.

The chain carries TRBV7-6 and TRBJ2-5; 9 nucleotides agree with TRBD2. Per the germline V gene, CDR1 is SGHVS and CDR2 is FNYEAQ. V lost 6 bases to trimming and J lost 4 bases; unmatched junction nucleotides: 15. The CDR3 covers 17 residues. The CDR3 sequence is CASRKGRLAGMTETQYF. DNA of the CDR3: TGTGCCAGCAGAAAGGGCCGGCTAGCGGGGATGACAGAGACCCAGTACTTC. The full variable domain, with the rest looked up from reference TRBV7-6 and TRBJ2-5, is GAGVSQSPRYKVTKRGQDVALRCDPISGHVSLYWYRQALGQGPEFLTYFNYEAQQDKSGLPNDRFSAERPEGSISTLTIQRTEQRDSAMYRCASRKGRLAGMTETQYFGPGTRLLVL.

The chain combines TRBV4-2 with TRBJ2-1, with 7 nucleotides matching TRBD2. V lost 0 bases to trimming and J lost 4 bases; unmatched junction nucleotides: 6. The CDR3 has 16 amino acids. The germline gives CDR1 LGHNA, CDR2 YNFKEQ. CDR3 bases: TGTGCCAGCAGCCAAGAGGGTGGTAGCGGGTACAATGAGCAGTTCTTC. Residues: CASSQEGGSGYNEQFF.

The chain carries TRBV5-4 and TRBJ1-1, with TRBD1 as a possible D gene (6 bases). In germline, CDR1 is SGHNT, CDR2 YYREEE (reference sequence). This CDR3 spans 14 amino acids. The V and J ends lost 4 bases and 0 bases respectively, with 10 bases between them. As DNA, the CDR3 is TGTGCCAGCAGCGGACAGCTCATGAACACTGAAGCTTTCTTT. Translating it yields CASSGQLMNTEAFF.

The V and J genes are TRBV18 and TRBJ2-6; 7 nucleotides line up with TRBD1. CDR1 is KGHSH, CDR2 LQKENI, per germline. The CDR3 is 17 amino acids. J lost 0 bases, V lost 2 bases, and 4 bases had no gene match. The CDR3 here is CASSPKGDSSGANVLTF. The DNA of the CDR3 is TGTGCCAGCTCACCAAAGGGGGACAGCTCTGGGGCCAACGTCCTGACTTTC.

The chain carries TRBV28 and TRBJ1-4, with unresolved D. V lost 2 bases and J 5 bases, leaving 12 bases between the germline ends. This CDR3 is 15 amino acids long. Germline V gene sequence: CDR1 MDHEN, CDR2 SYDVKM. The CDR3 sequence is CASSLGGSGNEKLFF. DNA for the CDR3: TGTGCCAGCAGTTTAGGTGGGTCAGGCAATGAAAAACTGTTTTTT.

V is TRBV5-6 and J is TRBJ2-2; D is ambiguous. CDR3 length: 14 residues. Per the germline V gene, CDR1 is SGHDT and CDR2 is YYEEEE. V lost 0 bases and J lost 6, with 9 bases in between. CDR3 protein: CASSLDLTPGELFF. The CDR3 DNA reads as TGTGCCAGCAGCTTGGACCTAACCCCCGGGGAGCTGTTTTTT.

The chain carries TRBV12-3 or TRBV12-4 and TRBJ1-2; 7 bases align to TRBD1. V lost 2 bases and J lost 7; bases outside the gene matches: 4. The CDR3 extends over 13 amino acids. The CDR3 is CASSLQGVGGYTF. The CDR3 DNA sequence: TGTGCCAGCAGTTTACAGGGGGTAGGTGGCTACACCTTC.

The CDR3 DNA sequence: TGCAGTGCTAGTAGGGACAGGGGCTACGAGCAGTACTTC. Amino acid sequence: CSASRDRGYEQYF. This chain uses TRBV20-1 with TRBJ2-7; 10 positions match TRBD1. The V gene end was trimmed by 3 bases and the J gene end by 3 bases; junction bases not matched to a gene: 2. In germline, CDR1 is DFQATT, CDR2 SNEGSKA (reference sequence). The length of the CDR3 is 13 residues.

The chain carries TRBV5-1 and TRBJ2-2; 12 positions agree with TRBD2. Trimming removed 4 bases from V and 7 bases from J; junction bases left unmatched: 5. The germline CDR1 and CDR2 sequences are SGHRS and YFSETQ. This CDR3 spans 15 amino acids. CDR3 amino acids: CASSPLAGGDGELFF. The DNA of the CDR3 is TGCGCCAGCAGCCCCCTAGCGGGAGGGGACGGGGAGCTGTTTTTT.